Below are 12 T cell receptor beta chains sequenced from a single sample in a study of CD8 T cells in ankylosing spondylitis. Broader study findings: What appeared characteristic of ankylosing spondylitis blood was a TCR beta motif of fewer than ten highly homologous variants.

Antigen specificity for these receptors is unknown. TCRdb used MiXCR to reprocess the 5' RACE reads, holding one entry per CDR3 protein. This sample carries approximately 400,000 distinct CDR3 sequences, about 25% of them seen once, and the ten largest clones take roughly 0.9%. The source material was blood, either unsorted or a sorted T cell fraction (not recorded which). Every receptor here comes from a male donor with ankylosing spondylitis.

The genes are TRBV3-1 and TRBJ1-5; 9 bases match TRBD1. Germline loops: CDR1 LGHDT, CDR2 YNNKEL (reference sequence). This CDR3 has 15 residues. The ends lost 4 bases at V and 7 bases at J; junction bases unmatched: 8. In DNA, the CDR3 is TGTGCCAGCAGCCTGGGACAGGGTTCCAAACAGCCCCAGCATTTT. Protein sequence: CASSLGQGSKQPQHF. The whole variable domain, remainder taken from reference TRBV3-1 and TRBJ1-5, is DTAVSQTPKYLVTQMGNDKSIKCEQNLGHDTMYWYKQDSKKFLKIMFSYNNKELIINETVPNRFSPKSPDKAHLNLHINSLELGDSAVYFCASSLGQGSKQPQHFGDGTRLSIL.

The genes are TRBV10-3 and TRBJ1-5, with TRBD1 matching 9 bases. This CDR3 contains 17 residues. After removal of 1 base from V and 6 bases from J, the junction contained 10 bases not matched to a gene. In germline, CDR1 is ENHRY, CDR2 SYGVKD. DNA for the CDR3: TGTGCCATCAGTGAGTTTCCCCCTGGGACAGGGTTTCAGCCCCAGCATTTT. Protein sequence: CAISEFPPGTGFQPQHF.

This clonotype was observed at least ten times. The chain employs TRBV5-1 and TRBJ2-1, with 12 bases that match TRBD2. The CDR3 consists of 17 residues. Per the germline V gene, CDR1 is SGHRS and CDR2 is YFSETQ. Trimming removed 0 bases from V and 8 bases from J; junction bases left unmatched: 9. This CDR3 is CASSLGPTSGSRDEQFF. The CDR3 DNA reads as TGCGCCAGCAGCTTGGGGCCGACTAGCGGGAGTCGGGATGAGCAGTTCTTC.

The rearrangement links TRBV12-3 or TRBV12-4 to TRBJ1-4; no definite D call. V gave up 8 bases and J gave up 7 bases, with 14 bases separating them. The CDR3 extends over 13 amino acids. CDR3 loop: CASAEGIFEKLFF. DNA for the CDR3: TGTGCCAGCGCCGAGGGCATCTTTGAAAAACTGTTTTTT.

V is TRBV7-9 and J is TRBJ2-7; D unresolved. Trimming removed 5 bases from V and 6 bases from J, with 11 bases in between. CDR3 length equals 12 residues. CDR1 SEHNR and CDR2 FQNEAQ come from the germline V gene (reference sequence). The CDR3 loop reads CASSATSAEQYF. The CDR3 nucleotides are TGTGCCAGCAGCGCGACTTCCGCCGAGCAGTACTTC. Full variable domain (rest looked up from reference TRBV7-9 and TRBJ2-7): DTGVSQNPRHKITKRGQNVTFRCDPISEHNRLYWYRQTLGQGPEFLTYFQNEAQLEKSRLLSDRFSAERPKGSFSTLEIQRTEQGDSAMYLCASSATSAEQYFGPGTRLTVT.

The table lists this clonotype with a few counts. CDR3 DNA sequence: TGTGCCAGCCGGCGTACTAATGAAAAACTGTTTTTT. Translation: CASRRTNEKLFF. This rearrangement joins TRBV12-3 or TRBV12-4 to TRBJ1-4; D is ambiguous. The CDR3 loop spans 12 amino acids. With 8 bases removed from V and 2 bases from J, the gap between germline ends came to 6 bases.

The CDR3 spells CSVDDRGLGNIQYF. The CDR3 bases are TGCAGCGTGGACGACAGGGGGCTAGGAAACATTCAGTACTTC. The chain employs TRBV29-1 and TRBJ2-4; 10 bases are a match to TRBD1. V was clipped by 6 bases and J by 6 bases; unmatched bases: 8. This CDR3 is 14 amino acids long. Germline CDR1 reads SQVTM; CDR2 reads ANQGSEA.

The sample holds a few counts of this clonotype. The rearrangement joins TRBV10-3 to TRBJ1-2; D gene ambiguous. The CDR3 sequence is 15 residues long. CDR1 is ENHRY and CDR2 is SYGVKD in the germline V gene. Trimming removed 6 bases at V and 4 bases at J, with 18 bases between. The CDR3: CAIRAEPGASYGYTF. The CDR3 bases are TGTGCCATCAGGGCGGAACCCGGAGCTAGCTATGGCTACACCTTC.

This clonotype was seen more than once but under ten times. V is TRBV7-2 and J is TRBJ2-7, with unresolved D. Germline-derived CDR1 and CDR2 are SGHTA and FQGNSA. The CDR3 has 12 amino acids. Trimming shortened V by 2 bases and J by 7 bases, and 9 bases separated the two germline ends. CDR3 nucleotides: TGTGCCAGCAGCTTATCCATCCGGGAGCAGTACTTC. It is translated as CASSLSIREQYF.

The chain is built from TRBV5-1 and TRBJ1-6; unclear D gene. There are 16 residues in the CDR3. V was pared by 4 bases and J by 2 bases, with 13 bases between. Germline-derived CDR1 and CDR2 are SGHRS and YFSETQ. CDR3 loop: CASSPGPRTYNSPLHF. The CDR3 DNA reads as TGCGCCAGCAGCCCCGGGCCTCGAACCTATAATTCACCCCTCCACTTT.

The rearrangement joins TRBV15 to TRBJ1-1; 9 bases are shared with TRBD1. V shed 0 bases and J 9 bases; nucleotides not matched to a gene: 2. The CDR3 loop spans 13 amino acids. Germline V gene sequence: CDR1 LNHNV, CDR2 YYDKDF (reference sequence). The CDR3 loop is CATSREGTGKAFF. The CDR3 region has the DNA TGTGCCACCAGCAGAGAGGGGACAGGGAAAGCTTTCTTT.

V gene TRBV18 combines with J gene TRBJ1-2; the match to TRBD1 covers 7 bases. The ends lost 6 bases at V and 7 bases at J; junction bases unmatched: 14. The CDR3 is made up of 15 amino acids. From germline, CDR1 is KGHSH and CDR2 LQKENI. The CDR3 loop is CASSPQGGGIFGYTF. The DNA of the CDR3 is TGTGCCAGCTCTCCTCAGGGAGGGGGCATCTTTGGCTACACCTTC.